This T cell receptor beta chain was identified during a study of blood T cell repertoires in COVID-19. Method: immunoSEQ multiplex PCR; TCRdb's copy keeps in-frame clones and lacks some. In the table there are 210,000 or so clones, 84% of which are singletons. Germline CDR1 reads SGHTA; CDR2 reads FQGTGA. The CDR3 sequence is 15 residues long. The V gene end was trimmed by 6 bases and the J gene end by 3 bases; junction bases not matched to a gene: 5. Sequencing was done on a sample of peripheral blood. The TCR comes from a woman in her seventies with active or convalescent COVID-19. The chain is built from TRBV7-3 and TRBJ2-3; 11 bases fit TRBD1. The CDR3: CASSSGTGGTDTQYF. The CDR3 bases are TGTGCCAGCAGTTCCGGGACAGGGGGAACAGATACGCAGTATTTT.